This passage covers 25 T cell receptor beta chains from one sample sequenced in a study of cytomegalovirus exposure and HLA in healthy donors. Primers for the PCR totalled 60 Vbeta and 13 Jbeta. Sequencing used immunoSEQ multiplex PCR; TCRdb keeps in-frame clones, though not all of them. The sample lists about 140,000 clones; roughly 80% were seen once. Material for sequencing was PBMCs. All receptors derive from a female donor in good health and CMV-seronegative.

DNA of the CDR3: TGTGCCAGTAGTCCCCGACAGGGAGGTGACACTGAAGCTTTCTTT. As protein: CASSPRQGGDTEAFF. The V gene is TRBV19, the J gene TRBJ1-1; 7 bases match TRBD1. Unmatched junction bases numbered 9, after V lost 5 bases and J lost 3 bases. Germline CDR1 reads LNHDA; CDR2 reads SQIVND (reference sequence). The CDR3 is 15 amino acids.

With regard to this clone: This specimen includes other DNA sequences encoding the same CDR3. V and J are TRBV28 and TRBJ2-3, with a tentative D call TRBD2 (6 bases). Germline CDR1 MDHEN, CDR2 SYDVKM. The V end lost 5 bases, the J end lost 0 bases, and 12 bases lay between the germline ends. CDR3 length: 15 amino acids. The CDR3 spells CASSPRETSTDTQYF. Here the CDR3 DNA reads TGTGCCAGCAGTCCTCGGGAGACCAGCACAGATACGCAGTATTTT.

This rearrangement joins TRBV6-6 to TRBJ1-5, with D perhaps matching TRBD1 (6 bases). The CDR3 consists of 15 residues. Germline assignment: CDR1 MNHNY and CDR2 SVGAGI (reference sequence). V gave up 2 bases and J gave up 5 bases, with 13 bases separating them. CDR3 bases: TGTGCCAGCAGTTACGAAGGGGGAGAATATCAGCCCCAGCATTTT. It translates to CASSYEGGEYQPQHF.

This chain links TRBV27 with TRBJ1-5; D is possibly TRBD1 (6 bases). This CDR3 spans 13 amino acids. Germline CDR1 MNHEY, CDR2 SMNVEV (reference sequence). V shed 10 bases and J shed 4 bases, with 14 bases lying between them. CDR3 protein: CATPVRGNQPQHF. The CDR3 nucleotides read TGTGCCACCCCGGTTAGGGGGAATCAGCCCCAGCATTTT.

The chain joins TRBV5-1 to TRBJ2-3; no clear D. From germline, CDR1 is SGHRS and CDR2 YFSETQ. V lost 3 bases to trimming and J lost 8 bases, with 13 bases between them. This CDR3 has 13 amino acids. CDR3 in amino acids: CASSSRSLSTQYF. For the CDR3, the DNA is TGCGCCAGCAGCTCTCGCAGTTTATCTACGCAGTATTTT.

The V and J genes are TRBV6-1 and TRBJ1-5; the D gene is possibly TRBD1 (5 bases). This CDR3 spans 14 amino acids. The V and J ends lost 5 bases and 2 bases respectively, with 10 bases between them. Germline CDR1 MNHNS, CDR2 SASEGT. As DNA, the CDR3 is TGTGCCAGCAGTCAAGGGACTGGCAATCAGCCCCAGCATTTT. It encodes CASSQGTGNQPQHF.

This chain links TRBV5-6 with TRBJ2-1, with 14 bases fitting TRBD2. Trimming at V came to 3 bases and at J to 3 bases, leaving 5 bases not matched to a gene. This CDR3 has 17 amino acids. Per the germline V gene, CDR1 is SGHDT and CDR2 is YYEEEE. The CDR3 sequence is CASSSRTSGRFYNEQFF. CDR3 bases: TGTGCCAGCAGCTCCAGGACTAGCGGGAGGTTCTACAATGAGCAGTTCTTC.

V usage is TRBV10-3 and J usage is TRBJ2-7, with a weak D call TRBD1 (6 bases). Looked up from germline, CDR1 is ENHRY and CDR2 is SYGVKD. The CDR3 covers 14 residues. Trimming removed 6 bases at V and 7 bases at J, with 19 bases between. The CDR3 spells CAIRAPGTLSEQYF. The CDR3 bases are TGTGCCATCAGGGCACCCGGGACACTTAGTGAGCAGTACTTC.

The CDR3: CASSLAVSGANVLTF. The CDR3 DNA is TGTGCCAGCAGCTTAGCCGTCTCTGGGGCCAACGTCCTGACTTTC. The chain employs TRBV7-9 and TRBJ2-6; no clear D. CDR3 length: 15 amino acids. Germline V CDR1 and CDR2: SEHNR, FQNEAQ (reference sequence). V was shortened by 0 bases and J by 0 bases, with 3 bases between the two germline ends.

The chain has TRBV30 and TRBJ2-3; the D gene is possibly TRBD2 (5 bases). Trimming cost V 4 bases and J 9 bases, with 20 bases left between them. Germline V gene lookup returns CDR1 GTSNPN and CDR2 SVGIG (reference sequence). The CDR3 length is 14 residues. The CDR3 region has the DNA TGTGCCTGGAAACTAAGCGGCTCCCCCCAGACGCAGTATTTT. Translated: CAWKLSGSPQTQYF.

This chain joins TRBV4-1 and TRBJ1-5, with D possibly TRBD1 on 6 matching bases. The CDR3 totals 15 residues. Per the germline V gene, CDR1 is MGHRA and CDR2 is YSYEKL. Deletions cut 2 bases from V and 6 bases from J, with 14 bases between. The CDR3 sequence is CASSQIWGLSQPQHF. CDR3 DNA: TGCGCCAGCAGCCAAATTTGGGGGCTGAGTCAGCCCCAGCATTTT.

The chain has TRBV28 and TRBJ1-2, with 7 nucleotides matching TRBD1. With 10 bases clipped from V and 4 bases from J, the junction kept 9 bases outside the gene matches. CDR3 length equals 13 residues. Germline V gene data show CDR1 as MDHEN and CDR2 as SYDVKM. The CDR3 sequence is CATRRGLTYGYTF. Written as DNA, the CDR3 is TGTGCCACCCGAAGGGGGCTTACCTATGGCTACACCTTC.

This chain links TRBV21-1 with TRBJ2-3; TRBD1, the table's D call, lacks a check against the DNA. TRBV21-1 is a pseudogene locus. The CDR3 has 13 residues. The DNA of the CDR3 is TGTGCCAGCAGCCAGGGGGCATCAGATACGCAGTATTTT. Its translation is CASSQGASDTQYF.

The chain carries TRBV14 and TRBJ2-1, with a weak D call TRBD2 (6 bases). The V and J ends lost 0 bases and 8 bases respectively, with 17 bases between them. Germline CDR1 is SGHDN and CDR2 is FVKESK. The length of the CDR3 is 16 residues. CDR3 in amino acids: CASSQEGGWGSDEQFF. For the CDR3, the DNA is TGTGCCAGCAGCCAAGAGGGGGGATGGGGGAGCGATGAGCAGTTCTTC.

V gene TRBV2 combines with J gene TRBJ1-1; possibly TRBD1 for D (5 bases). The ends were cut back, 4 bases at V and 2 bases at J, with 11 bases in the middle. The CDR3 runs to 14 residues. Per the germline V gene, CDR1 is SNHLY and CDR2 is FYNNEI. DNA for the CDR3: TGTGCCAGCAGTGTTCTGGGGACTAACACTGAAGCTTTCTTT. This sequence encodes CASSVLGTNTEAFF.

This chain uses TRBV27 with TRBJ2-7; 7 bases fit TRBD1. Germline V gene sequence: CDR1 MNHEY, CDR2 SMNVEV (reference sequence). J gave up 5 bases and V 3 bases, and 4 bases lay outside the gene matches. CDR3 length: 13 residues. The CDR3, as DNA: TGTGCCAGCAGTTTCTCAGGGGGACACGAGCAGTACTTC. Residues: CASSFSGGHEQYF.

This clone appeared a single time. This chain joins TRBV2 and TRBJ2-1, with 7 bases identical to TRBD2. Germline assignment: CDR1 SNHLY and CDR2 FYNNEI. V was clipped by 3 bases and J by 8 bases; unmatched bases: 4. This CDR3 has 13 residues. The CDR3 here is CASSEGRVDEQFF. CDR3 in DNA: TGTGCCAGCAGTGAGGGGAGGGTGGATGAGCAGTTCTTC.

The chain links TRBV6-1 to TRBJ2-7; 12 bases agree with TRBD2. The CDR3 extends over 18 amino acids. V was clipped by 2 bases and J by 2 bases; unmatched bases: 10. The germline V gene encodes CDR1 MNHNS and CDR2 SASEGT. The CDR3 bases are TGTGCCAGCAGTGAACTAGCGGGAGGGCCCAGGGGTGCCTACGAGCAGTACTTC. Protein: CASSELAGGPRGAYEQYF.

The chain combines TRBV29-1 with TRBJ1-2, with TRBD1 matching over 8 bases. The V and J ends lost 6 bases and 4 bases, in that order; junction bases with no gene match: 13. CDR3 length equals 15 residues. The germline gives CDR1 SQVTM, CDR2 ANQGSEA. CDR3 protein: CSVGTGRPRGYGYTF. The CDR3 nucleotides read TGCAGCGTGGGGACAGGACGGCCGAGGGGCTATGGCTACACCTTC.

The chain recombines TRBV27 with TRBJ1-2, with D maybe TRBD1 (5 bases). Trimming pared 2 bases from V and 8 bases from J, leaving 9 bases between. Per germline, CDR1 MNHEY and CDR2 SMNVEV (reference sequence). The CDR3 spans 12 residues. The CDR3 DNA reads TGTGCCAGCAGTTTAGGAGGGGACGGCTACACCTTC. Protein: CASSLGGDGYTF.

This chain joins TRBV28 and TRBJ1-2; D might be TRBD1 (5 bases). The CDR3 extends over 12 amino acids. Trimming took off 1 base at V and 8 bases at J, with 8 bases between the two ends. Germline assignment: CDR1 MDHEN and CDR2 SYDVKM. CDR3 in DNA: TGTGCCAGCAGTTTATACGGGGGGGGCTACACCTTC. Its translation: CASSLYGGGYTF.

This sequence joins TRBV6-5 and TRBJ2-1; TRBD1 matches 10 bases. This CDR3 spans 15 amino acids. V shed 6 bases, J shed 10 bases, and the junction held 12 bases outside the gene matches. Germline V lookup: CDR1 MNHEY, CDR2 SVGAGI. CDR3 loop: CASSSPGTGVREQFF. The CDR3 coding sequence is TGTGCCAGCAGCTCACCCGGGACAGGGGTGCGAGAGCAGTTCTTC.

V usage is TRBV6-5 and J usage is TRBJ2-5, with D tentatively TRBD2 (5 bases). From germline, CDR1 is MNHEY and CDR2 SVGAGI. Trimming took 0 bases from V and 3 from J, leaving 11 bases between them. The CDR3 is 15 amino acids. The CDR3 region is CASSYSPQRKETQYF. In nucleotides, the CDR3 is TGTGCCAGCAGTTACTCGCCCCAGCGGAAAGAGACCCAGTACTTC.

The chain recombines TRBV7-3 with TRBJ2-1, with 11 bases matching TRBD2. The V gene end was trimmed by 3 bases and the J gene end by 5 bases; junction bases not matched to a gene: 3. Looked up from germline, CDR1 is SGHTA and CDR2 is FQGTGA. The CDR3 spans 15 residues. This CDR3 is CASSFGTSGNNEQFF. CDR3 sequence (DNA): TGTGCCAGCAGCTTCGGGACTAGCGGTAACAATGAGCAGTTCTTC.

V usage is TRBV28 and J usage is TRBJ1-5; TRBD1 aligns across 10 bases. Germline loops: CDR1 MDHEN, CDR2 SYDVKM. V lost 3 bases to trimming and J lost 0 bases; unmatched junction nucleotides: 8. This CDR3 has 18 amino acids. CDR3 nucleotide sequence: TGTGCCAGCAGTTTCAGGACAGGGGGGTTCTATAGCAATCAGCCCCAGCATTTT. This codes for CASSFRTGGFYSNQPQHF.